These 11 T cell receptor beta chains were sequenced from one sample in a study of T cell changes during pregnancy in multiple sclerosis (dated 2019 in TCRdb). Libraries were prepared through the immunoSEQ multiplex PCR assay. As stored in TCRdb, this immuneACCESS dataset retains in-frame rearrangements with V and J assigned. A fraction of the clones does not appear; measured against another copy, unresolved V genes explain less than half of the discrepancy, and the remainder lacks a known reason. In this sample the table shows about 47,000 clones, roughly nine tenths of which occur a single time. The ten top clones hold approximately 8% of the sample. This specimen consisted of CD8+ T cells from peripheral blood mononuclear cells, obtained in the second trimester of pregnancy. These receptors originate from a female donor with multiple sclerosis, enrolled in a pregnancy study.

CDR3 protein: CASSPLGSLAGGLTDTQYF. The CDR3 DNA is TGTGCCAGCAGCCCGCTTGGATCCCTAGCGGGGGGCCTGACAGATACGCAGTATTTT. This chain uses TRBV7-6 with TRBJ2-3, with 11 positions matching TRBD2. Germline loops: CDR1 SGHVS, CDR2 FNYEAQ. The junction had 16 bases not matched to a gene; V was cut back by 5 bases and J by 3 bases. The CDR3 contains 19 residues.

This chain uses TRBV11-3 with TRBJ2-5, with 7 nucleotides matching TRBD1. Looked up from germline, CDR1 is SGHNT and CDR2 is YENEEA. The V segment lost 5 bases and the J segment 2 bases; nucleotides outside the gene matches: 14. The CDR3 is 17 residues long. The CDR3 loop is CASSATPGQRPQETQYF. DNA of the CDR3: TGTGCCAGCAGCGCCACGCCGGGACAGAGGCCTCAAGAGACCCAGTACTTC.

The chain joins TRBV6-5 to TRBJ1-2; possible D gene TRBD1, 5 bases. This CDR3 comprises 14 residues. The V gene's germline CDR1 is MNHEY and CDR2 SVGAGI. V lost 7 bases and J lost 4, with 16 bases in between. CDR3 amino acids: CASKGSGIAYGYTF. CDR3 DNA sequence: TGTGCCAGCAAGGGATCAGGGATTGCCTATGGCTACACCTTC.

The rearrangement uses TRBV6-5 and TRBJ2-3; TRBD2 agrees at 9 bases. V dropped 6 bases and J dropped 5; count of bases not matched to a gene: 9. This CDR3 comprises 15 residues. The germline V gene encodes CDR1 MNHEY and CDR2 SVGAGI. The DNA for the CDR3 is TGTGCCAGCAGAGCTAGCGGGGAGAGGAGAGATACGCAGTATTTT. It encodes CASRASGERRDTQYF.

The rearrangement links TRBV4-1 to TRBJ2-5, with 7 bases lining up with TRBD2. This CDR3 has 15 amino acids. Germline CDR1 reads MGHRA; CDR2 reads YSYEKL. Trimming took 3 bases from V and 5 from J; bases not matched to a gene: 9. This CDR3 is CASSQEPVGGETQYF. The CDR3 nucleotides are TGCGCCAGCAGCCAGGAGCCCGTGGGAGGGGAGACCCAGTACTTC.

V gene TRBV6-6 combines with J gene TRBJ1-6; D gene uncertain. This CDR3 contains 15 residues. V lost 4 bases and J lost 3, with 10 bases in between. Germline CDR1 MNHNY, CDR2 SVGAGI (reference sequence). The CDR3 bases are TGTGCCAGCAGTTCCGGGGTGGACTATAATTCACCCCTCCACTTT. Translated, it gives CASSSGVDYNSPLHF.

The V call is TRBV7-9, the J call TRBJ2-2; 7 bases agree with TRBD1. V shed 8 bases, J shed 0 bases, and the junction held 6 bases outside the gene matches. Germline lookup yields CDR1 SEHNR and CDR2 FQNEAQ (reference sequence). The CDR3 is 15 amino acids. The CDR3 spells CASYLGTANTGELFF. For the CDR3, the DNA is TGTGCCAGCTACCTGGGGACAGCGAACACCGGGGAGCTGTTTTTT.

The chain joins TRBV6-1 to TRBJ2-3; D perhaps matches TRBD2 (7 bases). CDR3 size: 16 residues. Germline loops: CDR1 MNHNS, CDR2 SASEGT. The V end lost 2 bases, the J end lost 2 bases, and 14 bases lay between the germline ends. CDR3 loop: CASSESGGGHTDTQYF. Here the CDR3 DNA reads TGTGCCAGCAGTGAATCTGGCGGGGGACACACAGATACGCAGTATTTT.

Here the CDR3 reads CASSWRPGAEAFF. The CDR3 coding sequence is TGTGCCAGCAGCTGGCGGCCGGGGGCTGAAGCTTTCTTT. This chain uses TRBV7-8 with TRBJ1-1; the D gene is possibly TRBD1 (5 bases). Germline values: CDR1 SGHVS, CDR2 FQNEAQ. The CDR3 covers 13 residues. V was clipped by 4 bases and J by 6 bases, with 12 bases between them.

This clone showed up just once. This chain links TRBV9 with TRBJ2-2, with D perhaps TRBD1 (6 bases). This CDR3 has 16 amino acids. Per germline, CDR1 SGDLS and CDR2 YYNGEE. Trimming pared 3 bases from V and 1 base from J, leaving 13 bases between. The CDR3 spells CASSGTGTRNTGELFF. The CDR3 nucleotides read TGTGCCAGCAGCGGAACAGGGACGCGGAACACCGGGGAGCTGTTTTTT. Looking up the rest from reference TRBV9 and TRBJ2-2 gives the full variable domain: DSGVTQTPKHLITATGQRVTLRCSPRSGDLSVYWYQQSLDQGLQFLIQYYNGEERAKGNILERFSAQQFPDLHSELNLSSLELGDSALYFCASSGTGTRNTGELFFGEGSRLTVL.

The chain has TRBV27 and TRBJ2-7; 8 bases are a match to TRBD1. Germline CDR1 MNHEY, CDR2 SMNVEV (reference sequence). With V trimmed by 2 bases and J by 3 bases, 3 bases remained unmatched. The CDR3 is made up of 14 amino acids. Here the CDR3 reads CASSLQGADYEQYF. CDR3 in DNA: TGTGCCAGCAGTTTACAGGGGGCCGACTACGAGCAGTACTTC.